Listed here are 21 T cell receptor beta chains from one sample, sequenced in a study of T cell repertoires in cytomegalovirus infection. TCRdb used MiXCR to reprocess the reads, holding one entry per CDR3 protein. The sample records 250,000 to 300,000 distinct CDR3 sequences, under 25% being singletons. Antigen specificity for these receptors is unknown. Sequencing used cultured PBMCs, obtained from culture after CMV antigen stimulation. These receptors were taken from a human donor in good health (CMV status not recorded). Some clones in this sample may be carry-over from other donors' samples.

The gene calls are TRBV11-2 and TRBJ2-3, with D maybe TRBD1 (5 bases). V lost 5 bases, J lost 2 bases, and 17 bases lay in between. The CDR3 sequence is 16 residues long. Germline V lookup: CDR1 SGHAT, CDR2 FQNNGV. CDR3 region: CASSQGHQTDTDTQYF. The CDR3 DNA follows: TGTGCCAGCAGCCAGGGTCACCAAACAGACACAGATACGCAGTATTTT.

The table lists this clonotype with many counts. The chain is built from TRBV7-6 and TRBJ2-1; 16 nucleotides agree with TRBD2. CDR1 and CDR2 from the germline V gene are SGHVS and FNYEAQ. The junction had 5 bases not matched to a gene; V was cut back by 5 bases and J by 7 bases. The CDR3 is made up of 16 amino acids. DNA for the CDR3: TGTGCCAGCAGCCCTCCGGGACTAGCGGGAGGGAATGAGCAGTTCTTC. It yields the protein CASSPPGLAGGNEQFF. Filled out from reference TRBV7-6 and TRBJ2-1, the complete variable domain reads GAGVSQSPRYKVTKRGQDVALRCDPISGHVSLYWYRQALGQGPEFLTYFNYEAQQDKSGLPNDRFSAERPEGSISTLTIQRTEQRDSAMYRCASSPPGLAGGNEQFFGPGTRLTVL.

This clonotype was seen repeatedly, ten times or more. The chain recombines TRBV2 with TRBJ2-1, with D possibly TRBD2 on 5 matching bases. The CDR3 contains 18 residues. Trimming removed 1 base from V and 6 bases from J, with 22 bases in between. The V gene's germline CDR1 is SNHLY and CDR2 FYNNEI. The CDR3, as DNA: TGTGCCAGCAGTGAAGTCCAACTAGTGACGGCCTACCTCAATGAGCAGTTCTTC. Translated, it gives CASSEVQLVTAYLNEQFF.

The chain couples TRBV24-1 to TRBJ1-5, with a weak D call TRBD1 (5 bases). CDR1 KGHDR and CDR2 SFDVKD come from the germline V gene. This CDR3 spans 13 amino acids. Trimming left V 7 bases short and J 5 bases short, with 11 bases between. The CDR3 DNA is TGTGCCACCAGGCGAGCGGGGGATCAGCCCCAGCATTTT. Translation: CATRRAGDQPQHF.

The chain carries TRBV3-1 and TRBJ2-2; 9 bases agree with TRBD1. CDR1 and CDR2 (germline): LGHDT, YNNKEL (reference sequence). CDR3 length: 13 residues. V shed 4 bases and J 6 bases; nucleotides not matched to a gene: 0. The CDR3 protein is CASSRQGAGELFF. CDR3 sequence (DNA): TGTGCCAGCAGCCGACAGGGGGCCGGGGAGCTGTTTTTT.

This clonotype came up once. J is TRBJ2-1 and V is TRBV4-1, with 9 bases identical to TRBD2. CDR1 and CDR2 (germline): MGHRA, YSYEKL. V gave up 0 bases and J gave up 8 bases; unmatched junction bases: 2. The CDR3 is 14 residues long. CDR3 bases: TGCGCCAGCAGCCAAGATAGCGGGGGTGATGAGCAGTTCTTC. Translating gives CASSQDSGGDEQFF.

The chain couples TRBV30 to TRBJ2-1; 12 bases map to TRBD2. Germline assignment: CDR1 GTSNPN and CDR2 SVGIG (reference sequence). This CDR3 has 19 amino acids. Unmatched junction bases numbered 16, after V lost 4 bases and J lost 3 bases. CDR3 coding DNA: TGTGCCTGGAAAGGGACATCGAAACTAGCGGGAGGTTTCTACAATGAGCAGTTCTTC. It is translated as CAWKGTSKLAGGFYNEQFF.

This rearrangement joins TRBV18 to TRBJ2-5; TRBD2 matches at 9 bases. CDR1 KGHSH and CDR2 LQKENI come from the germline V gene. The CDR3 runs to 17 residues. The junction had 12 bases not matched to a gene; V was cut back by 0 bases and J by 7 bases. CDR3 coding DNA: TGTGCCAGCTCACCACCCGATTGGAAGCGGGAGGCAGGGACCCAGTACTTC. This sequence encodes CASSPPDWKREAGTQYF.

Many counts were recorded for this clonotype. The chain links TRBV7-3 to TRBJ2-1; the match to TRBD2 covers 14 bases. Germline V gene data show CDR1 as SGHTA and CDR2 as FQGTGA. The CDR3 is 17 amino acids. The V segment lost 7 bases and the J segment 0 bases; nucleotides outside the gene matches: 5. CDR3 region: CASTPGTSGSSYNEQFF. DNA for the CDR3: TGTGCCAGCACCCCTGGGACTAGCGGGAGCTCCTACAATGAGCAGTTCTTC.

V gene TRBV7-9 combines with J gene TRBJ2-3, with unresolved D. The germline V gene has CDR1 SEHNR and CDR2 FQNEAQ (reference sequence). The V gene lost 8 bases and the J gene lost 6 bases, with 9 bases spanning the gap. This CDR3 spans 11 amino acids. The CDR3 nucleotides read TGTGCCAGCGCTCTTGGGGATACGCAGTATTTT. Translation gives CASALGDTQYF.

This clonotype was recorded at least ten times. The chain links TRBV12-3 or TRBV12-4 to TRBJ1-1; no clear D. The CDR3 extends over 14 amino acids. Trimming removed 2 bases at V and 0 bases at J, with 7 bases between. The DNA of the CDR3 is TGTGCCAGCAGTTTATCCGGGGTGAACACTGAAGCTTTCTTT. Translating gives CASSLSGVNTEAFF.

This clonotype was seen only a few times. V usage is TRBV27 and J usage is TRBJ1-6; tentative D call: TRBD1 (5 bases). This CDR3 has 15 amino acids. Germline V gene sequence: CDR1 MNHEY, CDR2 SMNVEV (reference sequence). Trimming took off 8 bases at V and 3 bases at J, with 14 bases between the two ends. The DNA of the CDR3 is TGTGCCAGCCTGGAGGTCGGGGGCTATAATTCACCCCTCCACTTT. Translating it yields CASLEVGGYNSPLHF.

This clonotype was seen a handful of times. This chain uses TRBV24-1 with TRBJ2-1; TRBD1 aligns across 9 bases. The J segment lost 3 bases and the V segment lost 2 bases, leaving 4 bases of the junction unmatched. Germline CDR1 and CDR2: KGHDR and SFDVKD. The CDR3 length is 16 residues. The DNA of the CDR3 is TGTGCCACCAGTGATTCCGGACAGGGGAACTACAATGAGCAGTTCTTC. This encodes CATSDSGQGNYNEQFF.

The chain has TRBV19 and TRBJ2-5; 7 positions match TRBD1. The CDR3 has 15 amino acids. Looked up from germline, CDR1 is LNHDA and CDR2 is SQIVND (reference sequence). Unmatched junction bases numbered 10, after V lost 3 bases and J lost 6 bases. CDR3 sequence reads: CASSIPTGSGKTQYF. CDR3 bases: TGTGCCAGTAGTATTCCGACAGGGTCGGGTAAGACCCAGTACTTC.

This clonotype occurred many times. CDR3: CASSWGQGDADTQYF. The CDR3 nucleotides are TGTGCCAGCAGCTGGGGACAGGGGGATGCAGATACGCAGTATTTT. V is TRBV11-2 and J is TRBJ2-3; TRBD1 matches at 11 bases. V was clipped by 4 bases and J by 4 bases; unmatched bases: 4. CDR1 is SGHAT and CDR2 is FQNNGV in the germline V gene. The CDR3 covers 15 residues.

This clonotype was observed at least ten times. The J gene is TRBJ2-7, the V gene TRBV6-1, with 8 bases matching TRBD1. This CDR3 spans 17 amino acids. Germline CDR1 and CDR2: MNHNS and SASEGT. With V trimmed by 5 bases and J by 0 bases, 12 bases remained unmatched. This CDR3 reads CASSRRGGRGHSYEQYV. The CDR3 nucleotides read TGTGCCAGCAGTCGAAGAGGGGGCAGGGGGCACTCCTACGAGCAGTACGTC.

The rearrangement uses TRBV15 and TRBJ2-7; 10 bases are shared with TRBD2. Germline trimming cut 8 bases from V and 1 base from J; bases unmatched to any gene: 5. The germline gives CDR1 LNHNV, CDR2 YYDKDF (reference sequence). The CDR3 is made up of 14 amino acids. CDR3 region: CATSLAGISYEQYF. The CDR3, as DNA: TGTGCCACCTCACTAGCGGGGATTTCCTACGAGCAGTACTTC.

The chain has TRBV12-3 or TRBV12-4 and TRBJ1-1; TRBD1 aligns across 7 bases. This CDR3 spans 12 amino acids. J lost 6 bases, V lost 6 bases, and 4 bases had no gene match. CDR3 sequence: CASRRGHSEAFF. CDR3 nucleotide sequence: TGTGCCAGCAGGAGGGGGCATTCTGAAGCTTTCTTT.

This clonotype was recorded at least ten times. This chain links TRBV4-3 with TRBJ2-7; D gene unclear. The CDR3 has 12 amino acids. Germline V gives CDR1 LGHNA, CDR2 YSLEER. The CDR3 sequence: CASRQVGLTGYV. The CDR3 region has the DNA TGCGCCAGCAGACAAGTTGGCCTAACGGGGTACGTC.

This clonotype occurred a few times. The rearrangement links TRBV5-5 to TRBJ2-2; D may correspond to TRBD1 or TRBD2 (6 bases each). The V end was cut by 6 bases, the J end by 0 bases, with 18 bases between. The V gene's germline CDR1 is SGHKS and CDR2 YYEKEE (reference sequence). The length of the CDR3 is 17 residues. The DNA of the CDR3 is TGTGCCAGCACCACCCTGGGGGGCCAAGCGAACACCGGGGAGCTGTTTTTT. Its protein product is CASTTLGGQANTGELFF.

This clonotype was seen a few times. This sequence joins TRBV7-2 and TRBJ2-1; 7 nucleotides match TRBD1. This CDR3 has 11 residues. The J segment lost 15 bases and the V segment lost 3 bases, leaving 5 bases of the junction unmatched. CDR1 is SGHTA, CDR2 FQGNSA, per germline. This CDR3 reads CASSLTGRMFF. DNA for the CDR3: TGTGCCAGCAGCTTGACAGGGAGAATGTTCTTC.